This TCR beta chain was recorded in a study of post-analysis software for immune sequencing data. Findings and caveats of the study: There were roughly 5 TRBV segments more frequent in patients than controls, and TRBV5-6, TRBV5-1 and TRBV20-1 were among them. When the samples were clustered directly with F measure, those that had been prepared in the same batch showed strong co-clustering.

Germline V gives CDR1 DFQATT, CDR2 SNEGSKA (reference sequence). The CDR3 is made up of 15 amino acids. Concerning this clonotype: What it binds is not known. At one end the junction does not follow the germline gene, possibly because of a read error.

Carried by the TCR beta cDNA libraries were unique molecular identifiers. Each CDR3 protein gets one entry after TCRdb re-called the PCR reads with MiXCR. The profile shows around 770,000 distinct CDR3 sequences, 46% of them singletons. This chain links TRBV20-1 with TRBJ2-4, with 9 bases lining up with TRBD1. The sequence was collected from a girl between 10 and 17 years old with multiple sclerosis. The material sequenced was blood. CDR3 loop: CSTSLMDRGFGKQYF. CDR3 DNA: TGCAGTACTAGCCTTATGGACAGGGGTTTCGGGAAGCAGTACTTC.